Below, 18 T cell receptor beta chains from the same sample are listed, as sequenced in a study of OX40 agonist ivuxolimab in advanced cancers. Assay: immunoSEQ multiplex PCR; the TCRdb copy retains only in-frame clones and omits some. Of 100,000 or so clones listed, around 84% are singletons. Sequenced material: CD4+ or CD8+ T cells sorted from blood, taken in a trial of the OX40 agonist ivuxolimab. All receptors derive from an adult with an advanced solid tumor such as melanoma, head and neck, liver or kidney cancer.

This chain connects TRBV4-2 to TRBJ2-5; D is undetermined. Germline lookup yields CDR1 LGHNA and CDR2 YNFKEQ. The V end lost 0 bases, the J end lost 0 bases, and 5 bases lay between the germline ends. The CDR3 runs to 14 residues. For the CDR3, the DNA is TGTGCCAGCAGCCAAGACCGCAACCAAGAGACCCAGTACTTC. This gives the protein CASSQDRNQETQYF.

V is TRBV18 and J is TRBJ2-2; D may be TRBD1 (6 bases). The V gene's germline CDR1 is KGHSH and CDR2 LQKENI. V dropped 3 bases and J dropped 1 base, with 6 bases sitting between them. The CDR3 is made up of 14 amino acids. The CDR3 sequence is CASSPGQNTGELFF. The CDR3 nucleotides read TGTGCCAGCTCACCGGGACAGAACACCGGGGAGCTGTTTTTT.

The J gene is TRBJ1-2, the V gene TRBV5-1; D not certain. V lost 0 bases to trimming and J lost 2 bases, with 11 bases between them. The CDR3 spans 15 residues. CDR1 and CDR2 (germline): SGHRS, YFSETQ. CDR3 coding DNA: TGCGCCAGCAGCTTGGCGCCAGGAGAGAACTATGGCTACACCTTC. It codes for CASSLAPGENYGYTF.

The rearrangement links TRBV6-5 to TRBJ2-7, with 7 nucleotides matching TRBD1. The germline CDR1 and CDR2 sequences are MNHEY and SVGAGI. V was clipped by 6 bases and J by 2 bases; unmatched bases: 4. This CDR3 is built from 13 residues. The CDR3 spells CASRNRGTYEQYF. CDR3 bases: TGTGCCAGCAGGAACAGGGGAACCTACGAGCAGTACTTC.

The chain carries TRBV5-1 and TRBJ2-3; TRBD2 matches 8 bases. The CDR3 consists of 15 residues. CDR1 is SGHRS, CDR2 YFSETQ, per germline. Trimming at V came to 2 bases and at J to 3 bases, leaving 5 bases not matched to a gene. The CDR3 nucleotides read TGCGCCAGCAGCTTCGGGAGGGACATTACAGATACGCAGTATTTT. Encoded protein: CASSFGRDITDTQYF.

The CDR3 coding sequence is TGTGCCAGCAGCTTTGGGAAGGGCGGGTCCTACAATGAGCAGTTCTTC. It is translated as CASSFGKGGSYNEQFF. The chain employs TRBV11-2 and TRBJ2-1; a weak D match, TRBD2 (5 bases). Germline V CDR1 and CDR2: SGHAT, FQNNGV. This CDR3 has 16 amino acids. Trimming cost V 3 bases and J 1 base, with 13 bases left between them.

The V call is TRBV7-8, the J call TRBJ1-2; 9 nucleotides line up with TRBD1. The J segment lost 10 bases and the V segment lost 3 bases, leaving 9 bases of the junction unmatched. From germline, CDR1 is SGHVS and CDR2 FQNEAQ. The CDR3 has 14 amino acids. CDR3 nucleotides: TGTGCCAGCAGCTTTTATACCGGGACAGGGAACTACACCTTC. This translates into CASSFYTGTGNYTF. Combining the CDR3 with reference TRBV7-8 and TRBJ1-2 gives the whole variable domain GAGVSQSPRYKVAKRGQDVALRCDPISGHVSLFWYQQALGQGPEFLTYFQNEAQLDKSGLPSDRFFAERPEGSVSTLKIQRTQQEDSAVYLCASSFYTGTGNYTFGSGTRLTVV.

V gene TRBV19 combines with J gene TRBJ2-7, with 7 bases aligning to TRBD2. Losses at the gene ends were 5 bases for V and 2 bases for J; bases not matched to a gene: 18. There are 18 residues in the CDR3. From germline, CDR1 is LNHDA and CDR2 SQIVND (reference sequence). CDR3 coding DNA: TGTGCCAGTAGTCTAACCCGAAGTCCCGGGACTATAACCTACGAGCAGTACTTC. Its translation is CASSLTRSPGTITYEQYF.

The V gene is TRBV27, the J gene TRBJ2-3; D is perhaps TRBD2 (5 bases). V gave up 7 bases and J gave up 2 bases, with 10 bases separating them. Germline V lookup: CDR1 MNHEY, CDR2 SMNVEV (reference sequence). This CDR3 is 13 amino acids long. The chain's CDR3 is CASKRTFTDTQYF. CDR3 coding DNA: TGTGCCAGCAAGCGGACGTTCACAGATACGCAGTATTTT.

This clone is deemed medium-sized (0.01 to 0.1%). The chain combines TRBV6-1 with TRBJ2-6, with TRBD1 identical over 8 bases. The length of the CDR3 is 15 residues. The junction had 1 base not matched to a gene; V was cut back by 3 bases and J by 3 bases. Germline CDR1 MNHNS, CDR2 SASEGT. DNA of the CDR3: TGTGCCAGCAGTGACGGACAGGGTGGGGCCAACGTCCTGACTTTC. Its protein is CASSDGQGGANVLTF.

The CDR3 reads CASSQIFANTIYF. DNA of the CDR3: TGTGCCAGCAGCCAAATCTTCGCAAACACCATATATTTT. The chain employs TRBV11-2 and TRBJ1-3; D unclear. The V end lost 5 bases, the J end lost 6 bases, and 11 bases lay between the germline ends. Germline lookup yields CDR1 SGHAT and CDR2 FQNNGV. The CDR3 contains 13 residues.

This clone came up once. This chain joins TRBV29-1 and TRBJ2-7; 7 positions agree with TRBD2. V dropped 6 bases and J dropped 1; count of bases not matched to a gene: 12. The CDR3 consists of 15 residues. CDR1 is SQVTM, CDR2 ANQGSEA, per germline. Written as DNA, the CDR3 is TGCAGCGTCGGGGGGAGGGAAGGGAATTCCTACGAGCAGTACTTC. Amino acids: CSVGGREGNSYEQYF.

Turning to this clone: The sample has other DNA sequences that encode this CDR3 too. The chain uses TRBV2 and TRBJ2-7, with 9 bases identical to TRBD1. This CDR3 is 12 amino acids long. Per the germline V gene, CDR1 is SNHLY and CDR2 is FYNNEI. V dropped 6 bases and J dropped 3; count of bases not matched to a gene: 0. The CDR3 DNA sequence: TGTGCCAGCAGGGACAGGGGCTACGAGCAGTACTTC. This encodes CASRDRGYEQYF.

CDR3 sequence reads: CSAARAGGEKLFF. The DNA for the CDR3 is TGCAGCGCGGCTCGGGCCGGTGGAGAAAAACTGTTTTTT. The V and J genes are TRBV29-1 and TRBJ1-4; no firm D call. CDR1 and CDR2 from the germline V gene are SQVTM and ANQGSEA. The CDR3 loop spans 13 amino acids. V lost 7 bases and J lost 8, with 17 bases in between.

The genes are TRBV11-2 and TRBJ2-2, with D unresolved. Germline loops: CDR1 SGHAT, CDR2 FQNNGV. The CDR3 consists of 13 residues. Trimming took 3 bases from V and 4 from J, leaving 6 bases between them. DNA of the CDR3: TGTGCCAGCAGCTTTGGTCCCACCGGGGAGCTGTTTTTT. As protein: CASSFGPTGELFF.

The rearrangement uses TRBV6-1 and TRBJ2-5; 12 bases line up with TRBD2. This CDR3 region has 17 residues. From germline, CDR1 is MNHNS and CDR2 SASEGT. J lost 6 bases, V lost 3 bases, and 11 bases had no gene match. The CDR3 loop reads CASSEGGTSGRHKTQYF. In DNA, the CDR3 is TGTGCCAGCAGTGAGGGGGGAACTAGCGGGAGGCACAAGACCCAGTACTTC.

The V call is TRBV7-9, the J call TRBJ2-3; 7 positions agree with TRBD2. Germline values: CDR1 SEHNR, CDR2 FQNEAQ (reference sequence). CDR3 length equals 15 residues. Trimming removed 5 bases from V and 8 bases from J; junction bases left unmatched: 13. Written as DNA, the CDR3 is TGTGCCAGCAGCCTCCAGCGGGATCGATTGGGTACGCAGTATTTT. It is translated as CASSLQRDRLGTQYF. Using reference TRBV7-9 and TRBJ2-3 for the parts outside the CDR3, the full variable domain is DTGVSQNPRHKITKRGQNVTFRCDPISEHNRLYWYRQTLGQGPEFLTYFQNEAQLEKSRLLSDRFSAERPKGSFSTLEIQRTEQGDSAMYLCASSLQRDRLGTQYFGPGTRLTVL.

The CDR3 DNA sequence: TGCGCCAGCAGCCCGGGAACCCGGACGGGGGAAGCTTTCTTT. Translated, it gives CASSPGTRTGEAFF. V and J are TRBV5-1 and TRBJ1-1; D not certain. Per the germline V gene, CDR1 is SGHRS and CDR2 is YFSETQ. This CDR3 contains 14 residues. Trimming stripped 4 bases from V and 8 bases from J, with 18 bases between. Using reference TRBV5-1 and TRBJ1-1 for the parts outside the CDR3, the full variable domain is KAGVTQTPRYLIKTRGQQVTLSCSPISGHRSVSWYQQTPGQGLQFLFEYFSETQRNKGNFPGRFSGRQFSNSRSEMNVSTLELGDSALYLCASSPGTRTGEAFFGQGTRLTVV.